This T cell receptor (beta chain) was sequenced during a study of Graves' ophthalmopathy and Graves' hyperthyroidism. RNA transcripts provided the template for amplifying TCR beta CDR3 regions. In the first round, RT-PCR was carried out with HTBI primers, and a multiplex PCR formed the second round. TCRdb ran MiXCR on the multiplex PCR reads and lists one entry per CDR3 protein. Among about 390,000 distinct CDR3 sequences, 17% were seen once, and the ten largest hold roughly 2.3%. This clonotype was observed many times. As yet, its antigen is unknown. Trimming removed 5 bases from V and 3 bases from J, with 10 bases in between. CDR1 is SGHTA, CDR2 FQGNSA, per germline. CDR3 size: 13 residues. Findings and caveats of the study: At just over 70% sensitivity and over 72% specificity, the model predicted progression of the ophthalmopathy. Blood also contained most of the expanded thyroid clonotypes above 0.001 frequency.

Hyperthyroidism showing no ophthalmopathy within 18 months of follow-up was stable. If patients had other autoimmune diseases, uncontrolled infections, pregnancy or lactation, they were excluded. The sequence was obtained from an adult woman with stable Graves' hyperthyroidism. The chain has TRBV7-2 and TRBJ2-5; D unresolved. The sample was peripheral blood. CDR3 in DNA: TGTGCCAGCAGCCCATGGACCGAAGAGACCCAGTACTTC. Translation gives CASSPWTEETQYF.